These T cell receptor beta chains were read from a single sample in a study of beta chain features in type 1 diabetes. Libraries were prepared by immunoSEQ multiplex PCR; TCRdb keeps only in-frame clonotypes and omits some of them. The top ten hold 0.09% to 0.15% of the sample, which has about 650,000 clones, 9.5% to 15% seen once. The specimen sequenced was naive CD4+ T cells from blood. These receptors were taken from a man in his thirties or forties with type 1 diabetes. CDR3s include the opening cysteine and the closing phenylalanine or tryptophan. Only some rows state a clone size, as once, few, many or a class for expanded clones.

v_call | clone_size | cdr3_aa
TRBV6-1 | . | CASSEATEAYEQYF
TRBV30 | . | CAWRTIQGWETQYF
TRBV10-3 | few | CAISRDRAEETQYF
TRBV13 | . | CASSYRLAGGETQYF
TRBV28 | few | CASTPQGARNSPLHF
TRBV7-2 | few | CASSLVPGLAGGQETQYF
TRBV9 | few | CASSETVTNLGNTIYF
TRBV9 | few | CASSAAPRDADTQYF
TRBV4-1 | few | CASSQLTVLNTEAFF
TRBV9 | . | CASSPTTESYGYTF
TRBV13 | few | CASSLGSPIYGYTF
TRBV12-5 | . | CASGLVGQPWDTQYF
TRBV7-9 | few | CASSTLGRTDTQYF
TRBV5-1 | . | CASSYRGQETQYF
TRBV19 | . | CASSILGSRQTDTQYF
TRBV14 | . | CASSQQSYEQYF
TRBV10-3 | few | CAISGRGGEEKLFF
TRBV7-7 | . | CASSPAGTGGMKTQYF
TRBV7-9 | few | CASSHGVFKRGTQYF
TRBV5-1 | . | CASSSSSGQGPYGYTF
TRBV4-2 | . | CASSQVIGQGNEKLFF
TRBV7-9 | . | CASSFGQANQPQHF
TRBV28 | . | CASRRDREDGYTF
TRBV7-8 | . | CASSLERHLIETQYF
TRBV6-5 | . | CASSYVADSYNEQFF
TRBV29-1 | . | CSVEGRLNTEAFF
TRBV9 | . | CASSDTRLQGDTGELFF
TRBV5-1 | . | CASSMGTGTMNTEAFF
TRBV5-4 | few | CASSGRTGVNSPLHF
TRBV29-1 | . | CSVQTVGGYEQYF
TRBV30 | few | CAWSSTGYYGYTF
TRBV4-3 | . | CASSQRDAEPDKLFF
TRBV19 | . | CASSIGPVANYGYTF
TRBV5-1 | . | CASRQGSGANVLTF
TRBV28 | . | CASSFMAGVGDTQYF
TRBV19 | . | CASSIPTAYTF
TRBV7-9 | few | CASSSGLSNEKLFF
TRBV2 | few | CASSGDGKNIQYF
TRBV29-1 | few | CSVTKNRQTYEQYF
TRBV19 | . | CASSIRGDTQYF
TRBV5-5 | few | CASSNYFGTDSFPYNSPLHF
TRBV4-3 | few | CASSQDTGGSSTDTQYF
TRBV7-9 | . | CASSPPGNYGYTF
TRBV19 | . | CASSGGPVKGEQYF
TRBV9 | . | CASSVPHWRPILF
TRBV5-4 | . | CASRATGTGANVLTF
TRBV7-9 | . | CASSLQQGQGEKLFF